This TCR beta chain was found in a study of metastatic and nonmetastatic thyroid tumors. Study-level information: The study looked at repertoires side by side in blood and in tumor or nodule tissue from malignant and benign thyroid patients. Findings and limits, study-wide: Malignant tumors reportedly showed significantly higher TCR beta diversity than benign nodules in both blood and tumor.

This CDR3 is built from 14 residues. Trimming took 1 base from V and 3 from J; bases not matched to a gene: 4. The germline CDR1 and CDR2 sequences are DFQATT and SNEGSKA (reference sequence). Authors' processing steps: The study's classifier, a distant-metastasis tool for papillary thyroid cancer, was built using CDR3 differences across clinicopathological groups. TCRdb re-clonotyped the PCR reads via MiXCR. What appears here as the V and J calls and clone size reflects TCRdb's work, not the paper's. The sample yields over 10,000 clones, approximately 33% seen once. This clone was observed a few times. Its cognate antigen is unknown. Thyroid surgery took place with no prior treatment in any patient.

The specimen sequenced was tumor tissue. The chain combines TRBV20-1 with TRBJ2-7; 9 bases agree with TRBD1. The clonotype comes from a male donor with papillary thyroid cancer or a benign thyroid nodule (not recorded which). Some clones in this sample may be carry-over from other donors' samples. CDR3 protein: CSARGGDRDYEQYF. CDR3 sequence (DNA): TGCAGTGCTAGAGGGGGGGACAGGGACTACGAGCAGTACTTC.